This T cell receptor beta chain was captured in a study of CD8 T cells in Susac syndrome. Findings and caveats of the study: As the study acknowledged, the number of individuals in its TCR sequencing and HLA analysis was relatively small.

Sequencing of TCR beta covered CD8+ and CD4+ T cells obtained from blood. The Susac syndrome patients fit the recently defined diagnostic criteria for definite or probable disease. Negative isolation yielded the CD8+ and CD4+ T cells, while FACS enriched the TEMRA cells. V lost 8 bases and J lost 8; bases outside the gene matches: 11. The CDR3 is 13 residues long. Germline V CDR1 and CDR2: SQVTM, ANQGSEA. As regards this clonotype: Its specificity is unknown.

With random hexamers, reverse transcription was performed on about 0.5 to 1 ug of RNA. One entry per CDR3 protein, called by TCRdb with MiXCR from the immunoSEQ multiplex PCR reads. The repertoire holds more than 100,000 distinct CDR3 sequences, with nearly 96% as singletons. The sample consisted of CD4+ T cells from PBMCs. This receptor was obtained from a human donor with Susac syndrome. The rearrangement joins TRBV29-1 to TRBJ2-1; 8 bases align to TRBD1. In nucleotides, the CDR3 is TGCAGCTCGAGACAGGGGCGAGGGTATGAGCAGTTCTTC. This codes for CSSRQGRGYEQFF.